The 16 T cell receptor beta chains given below trace back to one sample, sequenced in a study of beta chain features in type 1 diabetes. Sequencing targeted expressed TCRB transcripts, as all isolated RNA had been reverse transcribed. Generated by immunoSEQ multiplex PCR, the TCRdb table keeps only in-frame clones and is missing some. The sample yields some 150,000 clones, approximately 10% seen once. The sample was central memory CD4+ T cells from blood. The receptors were gathered from a man between 18 and 35 years old in good health.

This chain joins TRBV28 and TRBJ2-5, with TRBD1 identical over 9 bases. From germline, CDR1 is MDHEN and CDR2 SYDVKM. The CDR3 spans 15 residues. The V and J ends lost 6 bases and 4 bases, in that order; junction bases with no gene match: 9. CDR3 coding DNA: TGTGCCAGCAGACTCAACAGGGGGCTGGGAGAGACCCAGTACTTC. Amino acids: CASRLNRGLGETQYF.

J is TRBJ1-2 and V is TRBV28, with unresolved D. Trimming took off 6 bases at V and 5 bases at J, with 7 bases between the two ends. Germline V gene lookup returns CDR1 MDHEN and CDR2 SYDVKM. CDR3 size: 11 residues. CDR3 region: CASRAEYGYTF. DNA of the CDR3: TGTGCCAGCAGGGCAGAGTATGGCTACACCTTC.

For this clone: A read error is possible here, since a much larger clone lies one base away. This chain uses TRBV29-1 with TRBJ1-2; D gene unclear. Germline V CDR1 and CDR2: SQVTM, ANQGSEA. The V gene lost 7 bases and the J gene lost 4 bases, with 10 bases spanning the gap. The CDR3 runs to 11 residues. The CDR3 DNA sequence: TGCAGCGGTGCCACAAGCTATGGCTACACCTTC. This sequence encodes CSGATSYGYTF.

The table lists this clone with a few counts. The V and J genes are TRBV28 and TRBJ1-1, with D maybe TRBD1 (6 bases). The CDR3 is 14 amino acids. V lost 6 bases, J lost 5 bases, and 16 bases lay in between. In germline, CDR1 is MDHEN, CDR2 SYDVKM. This CDR3 reads CASRSTGARTEAFF. The DNA for the CDR3 is TGTGCCAGCAGGTCGACAGGTGCACGAACTGAAGCTTTCTTT. Full variable domain (remainder filled in from reference TRBV28 and TRBJ1-1): DVKVTQSSRYLVKRTGEKVFLECVQDMDHENMFWYRQDPGLGLRLIYFSYDVKMKEKGDIPEGYSVSREKKERFSLILESASTNQTSMYLCASRSTGARTEAFFGQGTRLTVV.

This clone was detected only a few times. The chain has TRBV7-2 and TRBJ2-7; D unclear. The CDR3 extends over 11 amino acids. The V end lost 6 bases, the J end lost 4 bases, and 7 bases lay between the germline ends. Germline V gene data show CDR1 as SGHTA and CDR2 as FQGNSA. CDR3 sequence (DNA): TGTGCCAGCAGTCCTAAGTACGAGCAGTACTTC. Encoded protein: CASSPKYEQYF.

J is TRBJ1-2 and V is TRBV30; possibly TRBD1 for D (6 bases). This CDR3 spans 16 amino acids. Germline V gene data show CDR1 as GTSNPN and CDR2 as SVGIG (reference sequence). Trimming took 3 bases from V and 4 from J, leaving 21 bases between them. This CDR3 is CAWSRRGAGGAYGYTF. The CDR3 bases are TGTGCCTGGAGCCGGCGTGGGGCGGGGGGCGCCTATGGCTACACCTTC.

This rearrangement joins TRBV2 to TRBJ1-4; no clear D gene. Germline CDR1 and CDR2: SNHLY and FYNNEI. There are 11 residues in the CDR3. V was clipped by 4 bases and J by 6 bases, with 3 bases between them. CDR3 region: CASSGDEKLFF. As DNA, the CDR3 is TGTGCCAGCAGTGGGGATGAAAAACTGTTTTTT.

This chain links TRBV9 with TRBJ2-1; D gene ambiguous. Germline V lookup: CDR1 SGDLS, CDR2 YYNGEE. The CDR3 has 13 amino acids. V was clipped by 4 bases and J by 8 bases, with 13 bases between them. CDR3 nucleotide sequence: TGTGCCAGCAGCTCCCAGAATTCCTATGAGCAGTTCTTC. Encoded protein: CASSSQNSYEQFF.

This clone came up a few times. The chain uses TRBV6-5 and TRBJ1-2; D is possibly TRBD1 (5 bases). Germline CDR1 MNHEY, CDR2 SVGAGI. The germline V and J ends were trimmed by 3 bases and 8 bases, with 19 bases remaining between them. CDR3 length equals 15 residues. CDR3 protein: CASSYSFQGSRGYTF. The CDR3 DNA follows: TGTGCCAGCAGTTATTCTTTCCAGGGATCGAGGGGCTACACCTTC.

This clone turned up a few times. The chain employs TRBV2 and TRBJ2-2; TRBD1 agrees at 8 bases. V lost 11 bases and J lost 2; bases outside the gene matches: 4. The CDR3 spans 13 residues. Germline V CDR1 and CDR2: SNHLY, FYNNEI. CDR3 DNA sequence: TGTGCCGGTGGACAGGGTAACACCGGGGAGCTGTTTTTT. The encoded protein is CAGGQGNTGELFF.

This clone appeared a few times. The V gene is TRBV6-5, the J gene TRBJ1-4; D perhaps matches TRBD1 (5 bases). There are 11 residues in the CDR3. Germline CDR1 and CDR2: MNHEY and SVGAGI. V was trimmed by 5 bases and J by 8 bases, leaving 6 bases between them. CDR3 in amino acids: CASSNREKLFF. The DNA for the CDR3 is TGTGCCAGCAGTAACAGGGAAAAACTGTTTTTT.

This clone was detected a few times. The chain is built from TRBV7-3 and TRBJ1-1; 9 positions agree with TRBD1. This CDR3 has 13 amino acids. From germline, CDR1 is SGHTA and CDR2 FQGTGA. The junction had 1 base not matched to a gene; V was cut back by 3 bases and J by 5 bases. The CDR3 loop is CASSFGTGTEAFF. CDR3 coding DNA: TGTGCCAGCAGCTTTGGGACAGGGACTGAAGCTTTCTTT. Supplemented by reference TRBV7-3 and TRBJ1-1, the full variable domain reads GAGVSQTPSNKVTEKGKYVELRCDPISGHTALYWYRQSLGQGPEFLIYFQGTGAADDSGLPNDRFFAVRPEGSVSTLKIQRTERGDSAVYLCASSFGTGTEAFFGQGTRLTVV.

This clone was detected only a few times. The chain employs TRBV4-1 and TRBJ1-2; no firm D call. The ends were cut back, 0 bases at V and 0 bases at J, with 5 bases in the middle. CDR1 is MGHRA and CDR2 is YSYEKL in the germline V gene. The CDR3 contains 14 residues. The CDR3: CASSQDMTNYGYTF. CDR3 nucleotides: TGCGCCAGCAGCCAAGACATGACTAACTATGGCTACACCTTC.

This clone occurred many times. The chain couples TRBV7-2 to TRBJ2-3, with TRBD2 as a possible D gene (6 bases). Germline lookup yields CDR1 SGHTA and CDR2 FQGNSA. V lost 3 bases, J lost 2 bases, and 12 bases lay in between. This CDR3 spans 15 amino acids. CDR3 residues: CASSLRGKVTDTQYF. CDR3 bases: TGTGCCAGCAGCTTGCGCGGGAAAGTCACAGATACGCAGTATTTT.

The V call is TRBV5-4, the J call TRBJ2-1, with D possibly called TRBD1 or TRBD2 (6 bases each). CDR1 is SGHNT, CDR2 YYREEE, per germline (reference sequence). This CDR3 is built from 16 residues. V was pared by 0 bases and J by 1 base, with 11 bases between. CDR3 sequence (DNA): TGTGCCAGCAGCTTGGGGGGGGCGAGTTCCTACAATGAGCAGTTCTTC. This translates into CASSLGGASSYNEQFF.

The J gene is TRBJ2-5, the V gene TRBV18, with 10 bases lining up with TRBD1. Germline assignment: CDR1 KGHSH and CDR2 LQKENI. With V trimmed by 6 bases and J by 5 bases, 12 bases remained unmatched. The CDR3 contains 16 residues. CDR3 residues: CASSGQGTVRGETQYF. DNA of the CDR3: TGTGCCAGCTCGGGACAGGGGACTGTCAGAGGGGAGACCCAGTACTTC.